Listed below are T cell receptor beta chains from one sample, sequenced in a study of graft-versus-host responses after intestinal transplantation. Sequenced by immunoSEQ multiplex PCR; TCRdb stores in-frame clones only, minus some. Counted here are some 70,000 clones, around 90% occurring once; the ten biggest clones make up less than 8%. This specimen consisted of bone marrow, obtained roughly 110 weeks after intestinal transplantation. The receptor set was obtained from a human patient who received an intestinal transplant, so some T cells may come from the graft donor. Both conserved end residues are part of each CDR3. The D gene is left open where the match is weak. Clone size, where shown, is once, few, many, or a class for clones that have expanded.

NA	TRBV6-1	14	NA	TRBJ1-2	TGTGCCAGCAGTCCCCGGGACGGACCTTATGGCTACACCTTC	CASSPRDGPYGYTF
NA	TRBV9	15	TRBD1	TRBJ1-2	TGTGCCAGCAGCGGCGGACAGGGTTCTAACTATGGCTACACCTTC	CASSGGQGSNYGYTF
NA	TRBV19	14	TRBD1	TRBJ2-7	TGTGCCAGTAGTCCCGGGACAGGGGCCTACGAGCAGTACTTC	CASSPGTGAYEQYF
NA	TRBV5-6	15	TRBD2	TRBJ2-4	TGTGCCAGCAGCTTGGCCTGGGGACTAACGAACATTCAGTACTTC	CASSLAWGLTNIQYF
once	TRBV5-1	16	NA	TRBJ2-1	TGCGCCAGCAGCTTGTTAGACTTCTCGGCGGGTGAGGAGCAGTTCTTC	CASSLLDFSAGEEQFF
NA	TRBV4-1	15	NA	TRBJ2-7	TGCGCCAGCAGCCAAGGCGACTACCTCTCCTACGAGCAGTACTTC	CASSQGDYLSYEQYF
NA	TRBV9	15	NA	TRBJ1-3	TGTGCCAGCAGCGTAGATGTGAGCTCTGGAAACACCATATATTTT	CASSVDVSSGNTIYF
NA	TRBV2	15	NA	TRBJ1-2	TGTGCCAGCAGGACCCGTGTCGGGGGCGGCTATGGCTACACCTTC	CASRTRVGGGYGYTF
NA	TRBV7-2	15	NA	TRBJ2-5	TGTGCCAGCAGCTTAGTAGGGACCAACGAAGGGACCCAGTACTTC	CASSLVGTNEGTQYF
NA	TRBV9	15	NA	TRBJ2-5	TGTGCCAGCAGCGACCTCGGGGCGGACGAGGAGACCCAGTACTTC	CASSDLGADEETQYF
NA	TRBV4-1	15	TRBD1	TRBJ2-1	TGCGCCAGCAGCGCTAACCGGGACAGGGGGCATGAGCAGTTCTTC	CASSANRDRGHEQFF
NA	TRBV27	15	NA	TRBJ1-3	TGTGCCAGCAGTCAGGACTTTCGCTCTGGAAACACCATATATTTT	CASSQDFRSGNTIYF
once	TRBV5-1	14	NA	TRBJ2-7	TGCGCCAGCAGCTTGACAGGGCCCTCCTACGAGCAGTACTTC	CASSLTGPSYEQYF
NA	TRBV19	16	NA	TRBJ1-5	TGTGCCAGTAGTATAGATTCGGGGGCGGGCAATCAGCCCCAGCATTTT	CASSIDSGAGNQPQHF
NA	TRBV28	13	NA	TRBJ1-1	TGTGCCAGCAGTTCCGGGGTGAACACTGAAGCTTTCTTT	CASSSGVNTEAFF
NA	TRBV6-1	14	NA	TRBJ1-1	TGTGCCAGCAGAGGGTACCCTGTGGACACTGAAGCTTTCTTT	CASRGYPVDTEAFF
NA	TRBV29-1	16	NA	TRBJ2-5	TGCAGCGTTGAAGATAGGTGGGGGGGCCTTTTTGAGACCCAGTACTTC	CSVEDRWGGLFETQYF
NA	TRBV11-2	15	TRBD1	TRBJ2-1	TGTGCCAGCAGCGAGCCAACAGGGGGATACAATGAGCAGTTCTTC	CASSEPTGGYNEQFF
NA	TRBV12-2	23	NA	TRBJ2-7	TGTGCAAGTCGCTTACCCCGGGACAGCAAAACGGGACTAGCGGGAGTTTGGGGTGACGAGCAGTACTTC	CASRLPRDSKTGLAGVWGDEQYF
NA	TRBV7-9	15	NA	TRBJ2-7	TGTGCCAGCAGCTTAGCTGGGGGGATCTCCTACGAGCAGTACTTC	CASSLAGGISYEQYF
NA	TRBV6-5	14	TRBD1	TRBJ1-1	TGTGCCAGCAGGTTACAGGGGCCGAACACTGAAGCTTTCTTT	CASRLQGPNTEAFF
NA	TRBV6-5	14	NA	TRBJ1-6	TGTGCCAGCAGTCAAACGGGTGGAGATTCACCCCTCCACTTT	CASSQTGGDSPLHF
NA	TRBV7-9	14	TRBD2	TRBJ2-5	TGTGCCAGCCAAGGGGTAGCGGGAGTAGAGACCCAGTACTTC	CASQGVAGVETQYF
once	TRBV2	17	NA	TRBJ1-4	TGTGCCAGCAGTGAAGCGGAGGGGGGCGGAACTAATGAAAAACTGTTTTTT	CASSEAEGGGTNEKLFF
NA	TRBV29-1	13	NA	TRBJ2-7	TGCAGCGTTGAAAGTGACAGACCCTACGAGCAGTACTTC	CSVESDRPYEQYF
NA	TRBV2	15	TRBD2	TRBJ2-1	TGTGCCAGCAGGGGACTAGCGGGGGTCTACAATGAGCAGTTCTTC	CASRGLAGVYNEQFF
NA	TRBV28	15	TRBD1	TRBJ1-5	TGTGCCAGCAGTTTCCACAGGGGGCGAAGTCAGCCCCAGCATTTT	CASSFHRGRSQPQHF